This TCR beta chain derives from a study of graft-versus-host responses after intestinal transplantation. Study in general: Multivisceral, liver-intestinal, or isolated intestinal grafts were transplanted into recipients. Recipients uniformly received anti-thymocyte globulin induction, followed by tacrolimus and steroids for approximately 3 years. Findings of the study overall: The authors found GvH clones in recipient marrow, some appearing first in ileum or blood. Early HvG declines after transplant were associated with peak circulating GvH clone levels.

With regard to this clone: Its specificity is unknown.

Germline loops: CDR1 SGHRS, CDR2 YFSETQ. The CDR3 contains 14 residues. V dropped 0 bases and J dropped 6; count of bases not matched to a gene: 3. Libraries were prepared by immunoSEQ multiplex PCR; TCRdb keeps only in-frame clonotypes and omits some of them. The sample gives 10,000 to 15,000 clones, roughly 80% of which show up once; 7% to 9.5% is in the top ten. The origin of this receptor is a human patient who received an intestinal transplant, so some T cells may come from the graft donor. The chain recombines TRBV5-1 with TRBJ2-1; 7 positions agree with TRBD2. The sample consisted of PBMCs, taken almost 310 days after intestinal transplant. This CDR3 is CASSLGGLLNEQFF. The CDR3 region has the DNA TGCGCCAGCAGCTTGGGGGGACTACTCAATGAGCAGTTCTTC. Drawing the rest from reference TRBV5-1 and TRBJ2-1, the complete variable domain is KAGVTQTPRYLIKTRGQQVTLSCSPISGHRSVSWYQQTPGQGLQFLFEYFSETQRNKGNFPGRFSGRQFSNSRSEMNVSTLELGDSALYLCASSLGGLLNEQFFGPGTRLTVL.